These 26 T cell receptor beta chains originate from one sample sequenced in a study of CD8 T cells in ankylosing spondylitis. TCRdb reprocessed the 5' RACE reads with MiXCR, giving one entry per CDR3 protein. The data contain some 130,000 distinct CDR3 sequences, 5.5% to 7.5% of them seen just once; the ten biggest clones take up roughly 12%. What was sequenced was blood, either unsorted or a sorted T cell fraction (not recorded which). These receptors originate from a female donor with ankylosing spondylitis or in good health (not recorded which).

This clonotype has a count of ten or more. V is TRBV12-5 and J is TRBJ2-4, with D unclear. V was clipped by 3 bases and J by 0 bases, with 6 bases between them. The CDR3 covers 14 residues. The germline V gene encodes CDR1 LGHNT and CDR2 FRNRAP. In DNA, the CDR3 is TGTGCTAGTGGTTTCCCGGTAGCCAAAAACATTCAGTACTTC. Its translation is CASGFPVAKNIQYF.

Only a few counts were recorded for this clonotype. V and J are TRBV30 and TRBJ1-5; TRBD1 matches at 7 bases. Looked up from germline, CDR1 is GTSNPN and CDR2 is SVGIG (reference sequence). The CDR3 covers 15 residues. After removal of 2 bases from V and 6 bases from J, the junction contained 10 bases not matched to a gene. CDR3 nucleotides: TGTGCCTGGAGTCAGGACAGGCCTTCGAGTCAGCCCCAGCATTTT. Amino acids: CAWSQDRPSSQPQHF.

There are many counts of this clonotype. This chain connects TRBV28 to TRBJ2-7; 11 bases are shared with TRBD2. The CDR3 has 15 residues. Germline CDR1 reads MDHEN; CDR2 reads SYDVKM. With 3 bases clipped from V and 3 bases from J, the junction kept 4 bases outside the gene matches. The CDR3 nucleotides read TGTGCCAGCAGTTTCACTAGCGGGGGTTTCTACGAGCAGTACTTC. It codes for CASSFTSGGFYEQYF. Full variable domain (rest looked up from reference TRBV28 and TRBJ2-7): DVKVTQSSRYLVKRTGEKVFLECVQDMDHENMFWYRQDPGLGLRLIYFSYDVKMKEKGDIPEGYSVSREKKERFSLILESASTNQTSMYLCASSFTSGGFYEQYFGPGTRLTVT.

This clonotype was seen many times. The chain's CDR3 is CASSPRAAAPNEQFF. In nucleotides, the CDR3 is TGTGCCAGCAGCCCACGAGCGGCAGCCCCCAATGAGCAGTTCTTC. The rearrangement uses TRBV7-9 and TRBJ2-1, with a weak D call TRBD2 (5 bases). V shed 5 bases and J shed 6 bases, with 17 bases lying between them. The CDR3 length is 15 residues. The V gene's germline CDR1 is SEHNR and CDR2 FQNEAQ (reference sequence).

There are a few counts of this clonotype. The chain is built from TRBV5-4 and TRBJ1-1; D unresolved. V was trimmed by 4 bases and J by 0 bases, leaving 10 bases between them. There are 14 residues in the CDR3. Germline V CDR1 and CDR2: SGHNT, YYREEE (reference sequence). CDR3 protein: CASSPPSMNTEAFF. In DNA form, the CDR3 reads TGTGCCAGCAGCCCCCCCTCGATGAACACTGAAGCTTTCTTT.

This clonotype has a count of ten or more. The CDR3 loop reads CASSYSIGNTIYF. CDR3 coding DNA: TGTGCCAGCAGCTACAGTATTGGAAACACCATATATTTT. The chain has TRBV12-3 or TRBV12-4 and TRBJ1-3; no definite D call. V lost 6 bases, J lost 3 bases, and 9 bases lay in between. The CDR3 has 13 amino acids.

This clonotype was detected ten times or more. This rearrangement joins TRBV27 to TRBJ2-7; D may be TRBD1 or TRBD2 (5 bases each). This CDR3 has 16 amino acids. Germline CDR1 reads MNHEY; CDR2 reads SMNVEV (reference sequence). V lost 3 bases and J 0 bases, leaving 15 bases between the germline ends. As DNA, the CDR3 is TGTGCCAGCAGTTTGCCCCGTGAGGGGTCCTCCTACGAGCAGTACTTC. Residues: CASSLPREGSSYEQYF.

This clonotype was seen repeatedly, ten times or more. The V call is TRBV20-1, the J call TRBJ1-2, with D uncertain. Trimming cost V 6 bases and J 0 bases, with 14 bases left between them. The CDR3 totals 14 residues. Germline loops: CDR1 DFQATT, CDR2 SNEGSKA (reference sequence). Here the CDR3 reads CSAIESAANYGYTF. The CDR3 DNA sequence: TGCAGTGCAATCGAATCGGCAGCTAACTATGGCTACACCTTC.

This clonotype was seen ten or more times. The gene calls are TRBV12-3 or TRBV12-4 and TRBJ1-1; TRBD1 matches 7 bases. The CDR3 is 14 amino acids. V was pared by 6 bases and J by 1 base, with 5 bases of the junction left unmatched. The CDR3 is CASRSTGQNTEAFF. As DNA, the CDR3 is TGTGCCAGCAGGTCGACAGGGCAGAACACTGAAGCTTTCTTT.

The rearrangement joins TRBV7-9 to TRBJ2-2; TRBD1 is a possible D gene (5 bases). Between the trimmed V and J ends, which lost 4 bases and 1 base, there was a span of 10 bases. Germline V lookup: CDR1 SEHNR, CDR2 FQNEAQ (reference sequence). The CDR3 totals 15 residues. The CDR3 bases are TGTGCCAGCAGCTCCGGTCAGGGGAACACCGGGGAGCTGTTTTTT. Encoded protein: CASSSGQGNTGELFF.

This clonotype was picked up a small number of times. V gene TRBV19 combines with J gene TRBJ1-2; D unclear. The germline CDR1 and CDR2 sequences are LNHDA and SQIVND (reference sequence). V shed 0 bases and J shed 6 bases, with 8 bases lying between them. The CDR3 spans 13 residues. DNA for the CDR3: TGTGCCAGTAGTATAGACAGGAGTCATGGCTACACCTTC. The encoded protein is CASSIDRSHGYTF.

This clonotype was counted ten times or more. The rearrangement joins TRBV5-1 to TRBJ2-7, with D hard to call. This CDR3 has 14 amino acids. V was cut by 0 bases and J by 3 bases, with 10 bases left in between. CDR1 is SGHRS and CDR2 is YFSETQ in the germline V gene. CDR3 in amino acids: CASSLASEIYEQYF. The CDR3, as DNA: TGCGCCAGCAGCTTGGCCTCTGAAATCTACGAGCAGTACTTC.

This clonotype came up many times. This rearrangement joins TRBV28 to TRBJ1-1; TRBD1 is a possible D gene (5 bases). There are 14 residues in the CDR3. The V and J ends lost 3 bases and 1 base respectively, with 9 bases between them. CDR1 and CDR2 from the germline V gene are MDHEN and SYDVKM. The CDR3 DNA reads TGTGCCAGCAGTTTGGGGGTCCCGAACACTGAAGCTTTCTTT. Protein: CASSLGVPNTEAFF.

The CDR3 sequence: CASSQEGITNTEAFF. CDR3 nucleotides: TGTGCCAGCAGCCAAGAAGGCATTACGAACACTGAAGCTTTCTTT. This chain joins TRBV4-2 and TRBJ1-1; no reliable D call. The CDR3 spans 15 residues. Looked up from germline, CDR1 is LGHNA and CDR2 is YNFKEQ. V was cut by 0 bases and J by 1 base, with 9 bases left in between.

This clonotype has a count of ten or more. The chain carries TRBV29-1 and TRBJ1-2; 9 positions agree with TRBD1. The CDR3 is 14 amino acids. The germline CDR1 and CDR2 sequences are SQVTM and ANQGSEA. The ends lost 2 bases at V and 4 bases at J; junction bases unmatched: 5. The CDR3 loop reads CSVEPGQGGYGYTF. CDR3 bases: TGCAGCGTTGAACCGGGACAGGGCGGCTATGGCTACACCTTC.

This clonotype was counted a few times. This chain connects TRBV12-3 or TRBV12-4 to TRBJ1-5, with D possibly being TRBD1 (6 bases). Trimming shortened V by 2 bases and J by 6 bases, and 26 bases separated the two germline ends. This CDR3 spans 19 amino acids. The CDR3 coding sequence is TGTGCCAGCAGTTTATTTACAGGGCGAGGGGGGGCTGACACTCAGCCCCAGCATTTT. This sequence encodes CASSLFTGRGGADTQPQHF.

This CDR3 is CASSYRSGGKDEQFF. The CDR3 region has the DNA TGTGCCAGCAGTTACCGGAGCGGGGGTAAGGATGAGCAGTTCTTC. The chain couples TRBV6-2 or TRBV6-3 to TRBJ2-1; 8 nucleotides align to TRBD2. The CDR3 is made up of 15 amino acids. With V trimmed by 2 bases and J by 8 bases, 8 bases remained unmatched. Germline CDR1 reads MNHEY; CDR2 reads SVGEGT.

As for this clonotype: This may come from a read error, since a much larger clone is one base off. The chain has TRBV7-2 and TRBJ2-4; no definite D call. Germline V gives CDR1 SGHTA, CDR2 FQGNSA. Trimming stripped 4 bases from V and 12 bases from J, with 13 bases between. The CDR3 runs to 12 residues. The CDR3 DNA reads TGTGCCAGCAGCTCTCCATGGGCTCGTCAGTACTTC. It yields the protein CASSSPWARQYF.

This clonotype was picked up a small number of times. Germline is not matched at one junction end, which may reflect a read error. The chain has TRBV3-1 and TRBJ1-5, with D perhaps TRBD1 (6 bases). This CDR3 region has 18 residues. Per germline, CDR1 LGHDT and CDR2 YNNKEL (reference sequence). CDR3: CTSSPPRRGAGGNQPQHF. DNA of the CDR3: TGTACCAGCAGCCCACCCCGGCGGGGGGCCGGGGGCAATCAGCCCCAGCATTTT.

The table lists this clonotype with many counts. In DNA form, the CDR3 reads TGTGCCAGCAGTCAAAGGATGAACACTGAAGCTTTCTTT. As protein: CASSQRMNTEAFF. V and J are TRBV12-3 or TRBV12-4 and TRBJ1-1, with unresolved D. The CDR3 has 13 residues. Trimming pared 5 bases from V and 0 bases from J, leaving 7 bases between.

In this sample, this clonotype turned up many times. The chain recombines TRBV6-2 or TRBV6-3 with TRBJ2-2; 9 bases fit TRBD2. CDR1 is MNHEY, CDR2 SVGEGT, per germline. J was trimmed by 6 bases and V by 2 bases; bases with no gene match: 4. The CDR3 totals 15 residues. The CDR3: CASSYLASGAGELFF. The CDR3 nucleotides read TGTGCCAGCAGTTACCTCGCTAGCGGGGCCGGGGAGCTGTTTTTT.

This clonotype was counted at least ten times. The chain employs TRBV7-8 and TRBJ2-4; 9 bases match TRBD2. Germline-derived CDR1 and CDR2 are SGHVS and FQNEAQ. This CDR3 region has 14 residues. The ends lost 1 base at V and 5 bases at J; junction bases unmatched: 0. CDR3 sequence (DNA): TGTGCCAGCAGCTTAGTAGCGGGGGAAAACATTCAGTACTTC. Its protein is CASSLVAGENIQYF.

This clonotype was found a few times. The CDR3 protein is CASSWDRGTEAFF. CDR3 sequence (DNA): TGTGCCAGCAGCTGGGACAGGGGCACTGAAGCTTTCTTT. The rearrangement uses TRBV11-3 and TRBJ1-1; 10 bases map to TRBD1. CDR3 length: 13 residues. CDR1 and CDR2 from the germline V gene are SGHNT and YENEEA. Trimming at V came to 4 bases and at J to 4 bases, leaving 0 bases not matched to a gene.

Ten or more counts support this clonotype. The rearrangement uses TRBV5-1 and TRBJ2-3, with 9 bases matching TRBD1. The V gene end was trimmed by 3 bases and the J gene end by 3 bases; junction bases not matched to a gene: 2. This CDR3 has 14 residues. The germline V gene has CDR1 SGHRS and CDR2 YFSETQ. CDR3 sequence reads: CASSSGQGTDTQYF. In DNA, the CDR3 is TGCGCCAGCAGCTCGGGACAGGGAACAGATACGCAGTATTTT.

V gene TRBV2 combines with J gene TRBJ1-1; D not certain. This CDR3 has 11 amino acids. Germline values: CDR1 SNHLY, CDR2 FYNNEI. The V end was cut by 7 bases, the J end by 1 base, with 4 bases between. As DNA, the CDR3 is TGTGCCAGCATGGGGAACACTGAAGCTTTCTTT. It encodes CASMGNTEAFF.

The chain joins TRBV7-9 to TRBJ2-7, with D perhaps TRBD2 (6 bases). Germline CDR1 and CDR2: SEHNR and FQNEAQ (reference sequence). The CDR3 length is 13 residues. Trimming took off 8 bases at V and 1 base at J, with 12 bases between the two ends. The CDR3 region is CASGGNTSYEQYF. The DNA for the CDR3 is TGTGCCAGCGGGGGGAATACATCCTACGAGCAGTACTTC.